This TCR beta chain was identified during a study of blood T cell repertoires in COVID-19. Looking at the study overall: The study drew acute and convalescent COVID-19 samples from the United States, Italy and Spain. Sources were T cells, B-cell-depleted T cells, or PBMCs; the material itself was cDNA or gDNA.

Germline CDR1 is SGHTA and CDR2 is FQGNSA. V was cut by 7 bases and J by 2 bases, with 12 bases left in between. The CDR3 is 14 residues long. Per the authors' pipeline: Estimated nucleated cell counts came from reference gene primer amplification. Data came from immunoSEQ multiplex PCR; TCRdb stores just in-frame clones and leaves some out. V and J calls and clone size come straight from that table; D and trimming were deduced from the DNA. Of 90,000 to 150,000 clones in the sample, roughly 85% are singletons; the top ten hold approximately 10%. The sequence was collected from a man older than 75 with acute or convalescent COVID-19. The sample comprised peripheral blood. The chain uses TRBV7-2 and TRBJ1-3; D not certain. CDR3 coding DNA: TGTGCCAGCACCCTGGGAGGGCCTGGAAACACCATATATTTT. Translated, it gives CASTLGGPGNTIYF.